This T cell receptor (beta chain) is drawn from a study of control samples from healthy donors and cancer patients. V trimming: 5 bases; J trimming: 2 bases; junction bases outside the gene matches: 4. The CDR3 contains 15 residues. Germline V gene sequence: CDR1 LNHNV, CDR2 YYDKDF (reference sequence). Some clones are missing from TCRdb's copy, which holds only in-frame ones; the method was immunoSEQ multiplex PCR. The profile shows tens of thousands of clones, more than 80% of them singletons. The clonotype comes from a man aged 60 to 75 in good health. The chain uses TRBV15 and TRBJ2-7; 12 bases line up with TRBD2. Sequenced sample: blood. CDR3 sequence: CATSSGLAGPYEQYF. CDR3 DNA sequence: TGTGCCACCAGCTCCGGACTAGCGGGACCCTACGAGCAGTACTTC.